Below are 30 T cell receptor beta chains sequenced from a single sample in a study of read filtering for tumor transcriptome and immune sequencing. Molecular barcoded adaptors covering alpha/delta and beta/gamma chains were used on about 0.4 ug RNA. Each CDR3 protein gets one entry after TCRdb re-called the reads with MiXCR. In the table there are 50,000 or so distinct CDR3 sequences, more than 10% of which are singletons. The sample was a population of CD138-negative cells sorted from bone marrow. The receptor source for this set is a donor at least 40 years old with multiple myeloma.

To note about this clonotype: Only one base separates this from a far larger clonotype, so it likely reflects a read error. The V call is TRBV6-5, the J call TRBJ2-1; 8 nucleotides line up with TRBD2. The length of the CDR3 is 16 residues. V was clipped by 3 bases and J by 5 bases; unmatched bases: 9. Germline V gene data show CDR1 as MNHEY and CDR2 as SVGAGI. CDR3 region: CASSYTGGTPDNEQFF. The CDR3 DNA sequence: TGTGCCAGCAGTTATACGGGAGGGACACCCGACAATGAGCAGTTCTTC.

This clonotype showed up many times. The chain combines TRBV29-1 with TRBJ2-3; maybe TRBD1 (8 bases). This CDR3 has 17 residues. Trimming shortened V by 2 bases and J by 1 base, and 19 bases separated the two germline ends. Germline V CDR1 and CDR2: SQVTM, ANQGSEA. The CDR3 sequence is CSVETGGSGGGTDTQYF. In nucleotides, the CDR3 is TGCAGCGTTGAAACAGGGGGTTCGGGAGGTGGCACAGATACGCAGTATTTT.

This clonotype was observed at least ten times. This chain uses TRBV27 with TRBJ1-6; 9 positions agree with TRBD1. From germline, CDR1 is MNHEY and CDR2 SMNVEV (reference sequence). The CDR3 has 15 residues. V trimming: 0 bases; J trimming: 10 bases; junction bases outside the gene matches: 4. In DNA, the CDR3 is TGTGCCAGCAGTTTATCCGGGACAGGGAACTCACCCCTCCACTTT. Translation gives CASSLSGTGNSPLHF.

V gene TRBV5-1 combines with J gene TRBJ2-1; 11 bases align to TRBD2. Trimming cost V 4 bases and J 5 bases; bases outside gene matches: 11. Germline CDR1 reads SGHRS; CDR2 reads YFSETQ. The CDR3 is made up of 17 amino acids. CDR3 sequence (DNA): TGCGCCAGCAGCAGGGACCTGGGGACTAGCGGTCACAATGAGCAGTTCTTC. It specifies CASSRDLGTSGHNEQFF.

This clonotype was observed many times. The rearrangement links TRBV25-1 to TRBJ2-2; a weak D match, TRBD1 (6 bases). Between the trimmed V and J ends, which lost 4 bases and 4 bases, there was a span of 13 bases. Germline V gene data show CDR1 as MGHDK and CDR2 as SYGVNS. This CDR3 is 15 amino acids long. In DNA, the CDR3 is TGTGCCAGCAGTGCCTACAGGGCAACCACCGGGGAGCTGTTTTTT. The encoded protein is CASSAYRATTGELFF. The whole variable domain, filled in from reference TRBV25-1 and TRBJ2-2, reads EADIYQTPRYLVIGTGKKITLECSQTMGHDKMYWYQQDPGMELHLIHYSYGVNSTEKGDLSSESTVSRIRTEHFPLTLESARPSHTSQYLCASSAYRATTGELFFGEGSRLTVL.

In the case of this clonotype: A single base is all that separates this from a far larger clone, so a read error is likely. The CDR3 DNA follows: TGTGCCAGCACCTTCGACAGCGCGAGCACTGAAGCTTTCTTT. It encodes CASTFDSASTEAFF. V is TRBV7-3 and J is TRBJ1-1; TRBD1 is a possible D gene (5 bases). The CDR3 runs to 14 residues. Germline CDR1 reads SGHTA; CDR2 reads FQGTGA. The germline V and J ends were trimmed by 7 bases and 4 bases, with 16 bases remaining between them.

This clonotype was found a few times. The J gene is TRBJ2-3, the V gene TRBV19; no firm D call. This CDR3 is built from 17 residues. Trimming stripped 5 bases from V and 0 bases from J, with 18 bases between. Germline values: CDR1 LNHDA, CDR2 SQIVND (reference sequence). This CDR3 reads CASSPWARHASTDTQYF. For the CDR3, the DNA is TGTGCCAGTAGTCCCTGGGCGAGACACGCTAGCACAGATACGCAGTATTTT. Variable domain in full (rest from reference TRBV19 and TRBJ2-3): DGGITQSPKYLFRKEGQNVTLSCEQNLNHDAMYWYRQDPGQGLRLIYYSQIVNDFQKGDIAEGYSVSREKKESFPLTVTSAQKNPTAFYLCASSPWARHASTDTQYFGPGTRLTVL.

This clonotype was picked up many times. The chain carries TRBV20-1 and TRBJ2-5; 11 nucleotides line up with TRBD2. Germline V gene lookup returns CDR1 DFQATT and CDR2 SNEGSKA (reference sequence). The trim removed 0 bases at V and 3 bases at J, leaving 18 bases unmatched. This CDR3 has 20 residues. CDR3 residues: CSARDGRGFASGRWEETQYF. In nucleotides, the CDR3 is TGCAGTGCTAGAGATGGTCGGGGTTTCGCTAGCGGGAGGTGGGAAGAGACCCAGTACTTC.

This clonotype appeared many times. V gene TRBV11-2 combines with J gene TRBJ1-5; D is ambiguous. This CDR3 is built from 13 residues. Per germline, CDR1 SGHAT and CDR2 FQNNGV. With 0 bases removed from V and 11 bases from J, the gap between germline ends came to 11 bases. CDR3 in amino acids: CASSLEGVSSQHF. As DNA, the CDR3 is TGTGCCAGCAGCTTAGAAGGTGTCAGCTCCCAGCATTTT.

This clonotype was counted many times. The rearrangement uses TRBV2 and TRBJ2-5; D unclear. Germline V lookup: CDR1 SNHLY, CDR2 FYNNEI. V shed 6 bases and J shed 0 bases, with 11 bases lying between them. The CDR3 spans 14 residues. The CDR3 region has the DNA TGTGCCAGCAGAATGGCCCAGTACCAAGAGACCCAGTACTTC. Its translation is CASRMAQYQETQYF.

Sample share makes this clonotype medium-sized (0.01 to 0.1%). The chain couples TRBV7-9 to TRBJ2-1, with D unresolved. V lost 1 base, J lost 6 bases, and 7 bases lay in between. The CDR3 covers 13 residues. Germline V gives CDR1 SEHNR, CDR2 FQNEAQ (reference sequence). The CDR3 DNA reads TGTGCCAGCAGCTTAGAGGCGATCAATGAGCAGTTCTTC. Protein sequence: CASSLEAINEQFF. Based on the CDR3 plus reference TRBV7-9 and TRBJ2-1, the full variable domain is DTGVSQNPRHKITKRGQNVTFRCDPISEHNRLYWYRQTLGQGPEFLTYFQNEAQLEKSRLLSDRFSAERPKGSFSTLEIQRTEQGDSAMYLCASSLEAINEQFFGPGTRLTVL.

About this clonotype itself: At one of its ends the junction is not consistent with the germline gene, which may arise from a read error. V gene TRBV19 combines with J gene TRBJ2-1, with 13 bases aligning to TRBD2. Germline assignment: CDR1 LNHDA and CDR2 SQIVND (reference sequence). The CDR3 extends over 17 amino acids. The CDR3 sequence: CASSPRTSGSVGSEQSF. The CDR3 DNA reads TGTGCCAGTAGTCCCAGGACTAGCGGGAGTGTAGGCAGTGAGCAGTCCTTC.

In its sample, this clonotype was seen many times. The J gene is TRBJ1-4, the V gene TRBV4-3; D remains unclear. Germline lookup yields CDR1 LGHNA and CDR2 YSLEER. Trimming removed 8 bases at V and 0 bases at J, with 10 bases between. CDR3 size: 14 residues. CDR3 bases: TGCGCCAGCTCGGATGGTGCAACTAATGAAAAACTGTTTTTT. Translating gives CASSDGATNEKLFF.

This clonotype was seen ten or more times. The chain couples TRBV29-1 to TRBJ2-3, with a possible D match to TRBD2 (5 bases). This CDR3 is built from 15 residues. CDR1 is SQVTM and CDR2 is ANQGSEA in the germline V gene. The V gene lost 7 bases and the J gene lost 5 bases, with 22 bases spanning the gap. CDR3 amino acids: CSALGSGRGVDTQYF. The CDR3 nucleotides read TGCAGCGCCCTAGGCAGCGGCCGCGGTGTAGATACGCAGTATTTT.

There are many counts of this clonotype. The chain carries TRBV20-1 and TRBJ2-5, with TRBD2 identical over 15 bases. This CDR3 spans 17 amino acids. The germline CDR1 and CDR2 sequences are DFQATT and SNEGSKA (reference sequence). The V gene end was trimmed by 0 bases and the J gene end by 5 bases; junction bases not matched to a gene: 7. This CDR3 reads CSARDERTSGRVETQYF. The CDR3 coding sequence is TGCAGTGCTAGAGATGAGAGGACTAGCGGGAGGGTGGAGACCCAGTACTTC.

The table lists this clonotype with a few counts. The chain combines TRBV20-1 with TRBJ1-1; perhaps TRBD1 as D (5 bases). The CDR3 spans 18 residues. Germline V gene sequence: CDR1 DFQATT, CDR2 SNEGSKA (reference sequence). V was cut by 5 bases and J by 1 base, with 26 bases left in between. The CDR3 DNA follows: TGCAGTGCTTCCCAAGGGGTAGGATTTGCTGGTAAGAACACTGAAGCTTTCTTT. Translated: CSASQGVGFAGKNTEAFF.

The table lists this clonotype with many counts. CDR3 DNA sequence: TGCAGTGCCTTTCCCTTGGGAGAGACCCAGTACTTC. Translation gives CSAFPLGETQYF. The genes are TRBV20-1 and TRBJ2-5; D not certain. V lost 6 bases to trimming and J lost 4 bases, with 12 bases between them. This CDR3 spans 12 amino acids. Germline V lookup: CDR1 DFQATT, CDR2 SNEGSKA (reference sequence).

This clonotype was observed a few times. A much larger clone sits a single nucleotide away, making a read error possible. The J gene is TRBJ2-1, the V gene TRBV2; D unresolved. This CDR3 has 12 residues. Germline CDR1 and CDR2: SNHLY and FYNNEI. The germline V and J ends were trimmed by 8 bases and 0 bases, with 5 bases remaining between them. The CDR3 sequence: CASGPSYNEQFF. CDR3 coding DNA: TGTGCCAGCGGCCCCTCCTACAATGAGCAGTTCTTC.

The V and J genes are TRBV11-2 and TRBJ2-5; D call uncertain. CDR3 size: 12 residues. The germline CDR1 and CDR2 sequences are SGHAT and FQNNGV. The V gene lost 6 bases and the J gene lost 3 bases, with 8 bases spanning the gap. The CDR3 DNA follows: TGTGCCAGCAGTGGTTGGGAAGAGACCCAGTACTTC. Translation: CASSGWEETQYF.

As concerns this clonotype: Given the absence of the conserved phenylalanine or tryptophan at the CDR3 end, a read error is likely. The DNA is omitted, as the CDR3 cannot be located on it reliably, and the CDR3 follows TCRdb's listing. The chain links TRBV28 to TRBJ1-2; the D call TRBD1 from the table was never checked on the DNA. 11 amino acids form the CDR3, both terminal residues included. Looked up from germline, CDR1 is MDHEN and CDR2 is SYDVKM. The CDR3 sequence is CAGSHDRGSLL.

Turning to this clonotype: A much larger clone differs from this one at a single base, so this may be a read error. The genes are TRBV14 and TRBJ1-2; tentatively, D is TRBD1 (5 bases). The CDR3 extends over 13 amino acids. Germline V gene data show CDR1 as SGHDN and CDR2 as FVKESK. The CDR3 DNA sequence: TGTGCCAACAGCCAGGGACGTGGGTATGGCTACACCTTC. The encoded protein is CANSQGRGYGYTF.

As for this clonotype: It is likely a read error: a sequence one base away is far more abundant. The CDR3 DNA is TGTGCCAGCAGTGGGGTGAGCACTGGGGCCACCGTCCTGACTTTC. Its translation is CASSGVSTGATVLTF. The genes are TRBV6-7 and TRBJ2-6; the D gene is possibly TRBD1 (5 bases). TRBV6-7 is noted as an ORF with a role that remains uncertain. This CDR3 comprises 15 residues.

There are a few counts of this clonotype. A far larger clone is one base from this, pointing to a likely read error. The V gene is TRBV12-3 or TRBV12-4, the J gene TRBJ2-3; D unresolved. V dropped 0 bases and J dropped 0 bases, with 7 bases sitting between them. The CDR3 covers 15 residues. The CDR3 here is CASSLAEVSTDTQYF. As DNA, the CDR3 is TGTGCCAGCAGTTTAGCGGAAGTTAGCACAGATACGCAGTATTTT.

The table lists this clonotype with many counts. The V and J genes are TRBV20-1 and TRBJ2-3; unclear D gene. The CDR3 is 10 residues long. CDR1 and CDR2 (germline): DFQATT, SNEGSKA (reference sequence). The CDR3 nucleotides read TGCAGCCCCTCGCCAGATACGCAGTATTTT. This codes for CSPSPDTQYF.

Many counts were recorded for this clonotype. V is TRBV7-9 and J is TRBJ2-3; 7 bases map to TRBD1. This CDR3 comprises 15 residues. Looked up from germline, CDR1 is SEHNR and CDR2 is FQNEAQ (reference sequence). J lost 5 bases, V lost 5 bases, and 10 bases had no gene match. The CDR3 region has the DNA TGTGCCAGCAGCCGCCCGCCGACAGGGCAAGATACGCAGTATTTT. Protein: CASSRPPTGQDTQYF.

At least ten counts were recorded for this clonotype. The chain uses TRBV3-1 and TRBJ2-5; TRBD1 matches at 7 bases. V was clipped by 6 bases and J by 5 bases; unmatched bases: 6. There are 13 residues in the CDR3. The germline gives CDR1 LGHDT, CDR2 YNNKEL (reference sequence). CDR3 sequence (DNA): TGTGCCAGCAGGATGACAGGGTTGGAGACCCAGTACTTC. Protein sequence: CASRMTGLETQYF.

The J gene is TRBJ2-7, the V gene TRBV9; D ambiguous. CDR3 size: 14 residues. From germline, CDR1 is SGDLS and CDR2 YYNGEE. The V end was cut by 0 bases, the J end by 0 bases, with 7 bases between. CDR3 protein: CASSVAAFSYEQYF. CDR3 nucleotides: TGTGCCAGCAGCGTAGCTGCCTTCTCCTACGAGCAGTACTTC. Full variable domain (rest looked up from reference TRBV9 and TRBJ2-7): DSGVTQTPKHLITATGQRVTLRCSPRSGDLSVYWYQQSLDQGLQFLIQYYNGEERAKGNILERFSAQQFPDLHSELNLSSLELGDSALYFCASSVAAFSYEQYFGPGTRLTVT.

This clonotype was observed many times. The chain joins TRBV9 to TRBJ2-3; D gene uncertain. V was shortened by 0 bases and J by 0 bases, with 11 bases between the two germline ends. The germline gives CDR1 SGDLS, CDR2 YYNGEE. The CDR3 extends over 16 amino acids. The CDR3 loop is CASSVGIGSSTDTQYF. CDR3 nucleotides: TGTGCCAGCAGCGTAGGAATAGGTAGCAGCACAGATACGCAGTATTTT.

This clonotype was seen at least ten times. CDR3 sequence (DNA): TGTGCCAGCCGCGGGGGTCCCGGGGAGCTGTTTTTT. This encodes CASRGGPGELFF. The rearrangement joins TRBV25-1 to TRBJ2-2; TRBD2 agrees at 7 bases. J was trimmed by 6 bases and V by 8 bases; bases with no gene match: 3. There are 12 residues in the CDR3. Germline assignment: CDR1 MGHDK and CDR2 SYGVNS.

Worth noting for this clonotype: It is likely a read error: a sequence one base away is far more abundant. The chain links TRBV11-3 to TRBJ2-7, with D unresolved. CDR3 length: 14 amino acids. V lost 0 bases, J lost 7 bases, and 13 bases lay in between. Germline V gene data show CDR1 as SGHNT and CDR2 as YENEEA. DNA for the CDR3: TGTGCCAGCAGCTTAGAAGGACCTTACAATGAGCAGTACTTC. Translating it yields CASSLEGPYNEQYF.